This TCR beta chain was captured by sequencing in a study of shared clonotypes between healthy human individuals. Clones were read by immunoSEQ multiplex PCR, and TCRdb kept only the in-frame ones, dropping some. The sample consists of a few million clones, 85% to 95% of them appearing once. The CDR3 sequence is 15 residues long. The J segment lost 1 base and the V segment lost 3 bases, leaving 3 bases of the junction unmatched. Germline V lookup: CDR1 KGHSH, CDR2 LQKENI. On this clone itself: The same CDR3 arises from other DNA sequences in this sample as well.

This TCR came from a young man in good health. This chain links TRBV18 with TRBJ2-5, with TRBD2 matching over 9 bases. The source material was naive CD4+ T cells sorted from blood. Indicated subset: CD45RA+ positively selected. The DNA of the CDR3 is TGTGCCAGCTCACCGCTAGCGGGGCTCCAAGAGACCCAGTACTTC. It specifies CASSPLAGLQETQYF.